A single sample gave rise to the 24 T cell receptor beta chains below, sequenced in a study of T cell changes during pregnancy in multiple sclerosis. Repertoires were generated with immunoSEQ multiplex PCR, while TCRdb's copy carries only in-frame clones and drops some. This table has over 80,000 clones, roughly 93% appearing once. The material sequenced was peripheral blood, taken in the third trimester of pregnancy. These receptors were obtained from a female donor in good health, enrolled as a control in a pregnancy study.

V is TRBV7-8 and J is TRBJ1-2; D is unclear. CDR3 length equals 16 residues. Germline V CDR1 and CDR2: SGHVS, FQNEAQ. The V end was cut by 5 bases, the J end by 6 bases, with 22 bases between. CDR3 DNA sequence: TGTGCCAGCAGCCCCATTGAGGACCCACTAGGCCATGGCTACACCTTC. This encodes CASSPIEDPLGHGYTF. The variable domain in full, completed from reference TRBV7-8 and TRBJ1-2, reads GAGVSQSPRYKVAKRGQDVALRCDPISGHVSLFWYQQALGQGPEFLTYFQNEAQLDKSGLPSDRFFAERPEGSVSTLKIQRTQQEDSAVYLCASSPIEDPLGHGYTFGSGTRLTVV.

This chain uses TRBV6-1 with TRBJ2-2, with 10 bases fitting TRBD2. The germline gives CDR1 MNHNS, CDR2 SASEGT. The trim removed 4 bases at V and 2 bases at J, leaving 1 base unmatched. The CDR3 length is 15 residues. The CDR3 coding sequence is TGTGCCAGCAGTGCTAGCGGGAGAAACACCGGGGAGCTGTTTTTT. This sequence encodes CASSASGRNTGELFF.

The chain employs TRBV27 and TRBJ2-1; D unclear. Germline loops: CDR1 MNHEY, CDR2 SMNVEV (reference sequence). Between the trimmed V and J ends, which lost 2 bases and 5 bases, there was a span of 10 bases. The CDR3 extends over 14 amino acids. CDR3 DNA sequence: TGTGCCAGCAGTTTAATTAGCACTAACAATGAGCAGTTCTTC. This encodes CASSLISTNNEQFF.

The rearrangement uses TRBV30 and TRBJ2-1, with 7 bases matching TRBD1. Germline CDR1 reads GTSNPN; CDR2 reads SVGIG (reference sequence). Trimming took 7 bases from V and 3 from J; bases not matched to a gene: 6. CDR3 length: 13 amino acids. Here the CDR3 reads CAFWGQYYNEQFF. The CDR3 DNA follows: TGTGCCTTCTGGGGACAGTACTACAATGAGCAGTTCTTC.

This clone appeared once. V and J are TRBV7-6 and TRBJ2-1; TRBD2 agrees at 14 bases. J gave up 0 bases and V 1 base, and 2 bases lay outside the gene matches. The CDR3 loop spans 18 amino acids. From germline, CDR1 is SGHVS and CDR2 FNYEAQ. CDR3: CASSLGLAGGISYNEQFF. In nucleotides, the CDR3 is TGTGCCAGCAGCTTAGGACTAGCGGGGGGGATCTCCTACAATGAGCAGTTCTTC.

The chain employs TRBV9 and TRBJ1-2, with D possibly being TRBD1 (6 bases). Trimming took off 4 bases at V and 8 bases at J, with 21 bases between the two ends. The CDR3 runs 15 residues. Per the germline V gene, CDR1 is SGDLS and CDR2 is YYNGEE. The CDR3 nucleotides are TGTGCCAGCAGCCTTGAACCGGGACAAATAGCAGGCTACACCTTC. Its protein is CASSLEPGQIAGYTF.

The chain uses TRBV19 and TRBJ2-1; TRBD1 agrees at 7 bases. This CDR3 has 13 residues. Germline CDR1 and CDR2: LNHDA and SQIVND (reference sequence). Trimming removed 5 bases from V and 5 bases from J; junction bases left unmatched: 3. CDR3: CASSPGQDNEQFF. The CDR3 nucleotides are TGTGCCAGTAGTCCCGGACAGGACAATGAGCAGTTCTTC.

V gene TRBV5-6 combines with J gene TRBJ2-7, with 10 bases that match TRBD1. From germline, CDR1 is SGHDT and CDR2 YYEEEE. The CDR3 loop spans 14 amino acids. V shed 3 bases, J shed 2 bases, and the junction held 2 bases outside the gene matches. The CDR3 is CASSSGQGAYEQYF. CDR3 nucleotide sequence: TGTGCCAGCAGCTCTGGACAGGGGGCCTACGAGCAGTACTTC. The whole variable domain, filled in from reference TRBV5-6 and TRBJ2-7, reads DAGVTQSPTHLIKTRGQQVTLRCSPKSGHDTVSWYQQALGQGPQFIFQYYEEEERQRGNFPDRFSGHQFPNYSSELNVNALLLGDSALYLCASSSGQGAYEQYFGPGTRLTVT.

This clone was seen a single time. The chain links TRBV2 to TRBJ2-1; the match to TRBD1 covers 10 bases. The V gene end was trimmed by 7 bases and the J gene end by 0 bases; junction bases not matched to a gene: 9. The germline CDR1 and CDR2 sequences are SNHLY and FYNNEI. The CDR3 spans 17 residues. The CDR3 nucleotides read TGTGCCAGCACCGGGACAGGGGTAATGGGCTCCTACAATGAGCAGTTCTTC. This sequence encodes CASTGTGVMGSYNEQFF.

V is TRBV27 and J is TRBJ2-3; D gene ambiguous. Trimming removed 5 bases from V and 0 bases from J, with 9 bases in between. The CDR3 loop spans 14 amino acids. Per germline, CDR1 MNHEY and CDR2 SMNVEV (reference sequence). CDR3: CASSKTTSTDTQYF. DNA of the CDR3: TGTGCCAGCAGTAAAACAACAAGCACAGATACGCAGTATTTT.

This clone was counted once. The rearrangement links TRBV5-8 to TRBJ2-2; 7 nucleotides agree with TRBD1. CDR3 length: 17 amino acids. V was clipped by 4 bases and J by 2 bases; unmatched bases: 11. Per the germline V gene, CDR1 is SGHTS and CDR2 is YDEGEE. The CDR3 spells CASSHRKGQLNTGELFF. The CDR3 coding sequence is TGTGCCAGCAGCCATCGAAAGGGACAGCTCAACACCGGGGAGCTGTTTTTT.

The chain is built from TRBV28 and TRBJ2-2, with 12 bases lining up with TRBD2. The CDR3 is made up of 24 amino acids. With 5 bases clipped from V and 4 bases from J, the junction kept 29 bases outside the gene matches. Germline-derived CDR1 and CDR2 are MDHEN and SYDVKM. CDR3 nucleotide sequence: TGTGCCAGCAGTAAAAGGGAGACTAGCGGGAGTCAATCCGGGACCCCAGGGGGCACCGGGGAGCTGTTTTTT. This gives the protein CASSKRETSGSQSGTPGGTGELFF.

This rearrangement joins TRBV6-1 to TRBJ1-4; D is undetermined. Germline values: CDR1 MNHNS, CDR2 SASEGT. Trimming left V 6 bases short and J 0 bases short, with 5 bases between. The CDR3 loop spans 13 amino acids. The CDR3 protein is CASSFATNEKLFF. The CDR3 bases are TGTGCCAGCAGCTTTGCAACTAATGAAAAACTGTTTTTT.

The chain employs TRBV28 and TRBJ1-1; D remains ambiguous. This CDR3 comprises 11 residues. Germline assignment: CDR1 MDHEN and CDR2 SYDVKM. The ends were cut back, 7 bases at V and 6 bases at J, with 9 bases in the middle. The CDR3 sequence is CASKFGAEAFF. The CDR3 bases are TGTGCCAGCAAATTCGGGGCTGAAGCTTTCTTT.

The chain is built from TRBV10-1 and TRBJ2-7; D perhaps matches TRBD2 (6 bases). The germline V gene has CDR1 WNHNN and CDR2 SYGVQD (reference sequence). The V and J ends lost 8 bases and 2 bases respectively, with 19 bases between them. The CDR3 is 15 residues long. This chain's CDR3 is CASGERDFITYEQYF. Written as DNA, the CDR3 is TGCGCCAGCGGGGAGAGGGACTTCATCACCTACGAGCAGTACTTC.

V and J are TRBV2 and TRBJ1-1; D is unresolved. There are 15 residues in the CDR3. Trimming shortened V by 0 bases and J by 4 bases, and 12 bases separated the two germline ends. The germline CDR1 and CDR2 sequences are SNHLY and FYNNEI. The CDR3 DNA reads TGTGCCAGCAGTGAAGCGGTGAGAAGGAGCACTGAAGCTTTCTTT. Amino acids: CASSEAVRRSTEAFF.

This clone was observed a handful of times. The CDR3 nucleotides read TGTGCCTGGAGTGGGGGACAGGGCAATCAGCCCCAGCATTTT. This codes for CAWSGGQGNQPQHF. The gene calls are TRBV30 and TRBJ1-5; 8 bases align to TRBD1. From germline, CDR1 is GTSNPN and CDR2 SVGIG (reference sequence). The CDR3 loop spans 14 amino acids. Trimming at V came to 1 base and at J to 2 bases, leaving 1 base not matched to a gene.

The V gene is TRBV18, the J gene TRBJ2-1, with TRBD2 as a possible D gene (6 bases). The CDR3 contains 15 residues. Germline CDR1 KGHSH, CDR2 LQKENI. Trimming stripped 6 bases from V and 0 bases from J, with 12 bases between. CDR3 protein: CASSPGRLSYNEQFF. For the CDR3, the DNA is TGTGCCAGCTCCCCAGGGAGGCTCTCCTACAATGAGCAGTTCTTC.

This chain joins TRBV28 and TRBJ2-3; 9 bases fit TRBD2. Germline CDR1 MDHEN, CDR2 SYDVKM. The CDR3 is 15 amino acids. V was clipped by 6 bases and J by 4 bases; unmatched bases: 8. CDR3 DNA sequence: TGTGCCAGCAGCCACCTAGCGGGAAGGTCAGATACGCAGTATTTT. This translates into CASSHLAGRSDTQYF.

The chain employs TRBV6-6 and TRBJ1-2; TRBD1 matches 7 bases. The trim removed 2 bases at V and 0 bases at J, leaving 3 bases unmatched. The CDR3 length is 15 residues. The V gene's germline CDR1 is MNHNY and CDR2 SVGAGI (reference sequence). For the CDR3, the DNA is TGTGCCAGCAGTTACGACAGGGAGACTAACTATGGCTACACCTTC. This translates into CASSYDRETNYGYTF.

This clone is a singleton in its sample. Here the CDR3 reads CASSRLAGVPQDTQYF. CDR3 nucleotide sequence: TGTGCCAGTAGTAGACTAGCGGGAGTCCCTCAGGATACGCAGTATTTT. The chain couples TRBV19 to TRBJ2-3; 12 bases agree with TRBD2. In germline, CDR1 is LNHDA, CDR2 SQIVND (reference sequence). Trimming took 4 bases from V and 6 from J; bases not matched to a gene: 8. CDR3 length equals 16 residues.

The genes are TRBV7-6 and TRBJ2-3; possible D gene TRBD2, 7 bases. This CDR3 has 16 amino acids. Germline V gives CDR1 SGHVS, CDR2 FNYEAQ. Between the trimmed V and J ends, which lost 0 bases and 3 bases, there was a span of 13 bases. The CDR3 loop is CASSLAGGGVTDTQYF. As DNA, the CDR3 is TGTGCCAGCAGCTTAGCGGGAGGGGGGGTGACAGATACGCAGTATTTT. The full variable domain, rest sourced from reference TRBV7-6 and TRBJ2-3, is GAGVSQSPRYKVTKRGQDVALRCDPISGHVSLYWYRQALGQGPEFLTYFNYEAQQDKSGLPNDRFSAERPEGSISTLTIQRTEQRDSAMYRCASSLAGGGVTDTQYFGPGTRLTVL.

The CDR3 protein is CAWTPDSSNQPQHF. Written as DNA, the CDR3 is TGTGCCTGGACCCCGGACAGTAGCAATCAGCCCCAGCATTTT. This rearrangement joins TRBV30 to TRBJ1-5; D is perhaps TRBD1 (6 bases). V lost 4 bases to trimming and J lost 0 bases, with 10 bases between them. Germline V gene sequence: CDR1 GTSNPN, CDR2 SVGIG (reference sequence). This CDR3 has 14 amino acids.

The V gene is TRBV2, the J gene TRBJ2-2; 9 bases line up with TRBD2. The V gene end was trimmed by 4 bases and the J gene end by 6 bases; junction bases not matched to a gene: 9. From germline, CDR1 is SNHLY and CDR2 FYNNEI. CDR3 length: 16 residues. This chain's CDR3 is CASSGVSGSSAGELFF. Written as DNA, the CDR3 is TGTGCCAGCAGTGGAGTTAGCGGGAGTTCCGCCGGGGAGCTGTTTTTT.